Shown below are 12 T cell receptor beta chains from a single sample sequenced in a study of T cell repertoires in cytomegalovirus infection. TCRdb processed the reads anew with MiXCR; each CDR3 protein has one entry. Of roughly 46,000 distinct CDR3 sequences listed, more than 20% were seen once; the top ten hold around 18%. The antigens these receptors bind are not known. The source material was PBMCs, sequenced either directly or after in vitro stimulation (not recorded which). These receptors were collected from a human donor in good health (CMV status not recorded). Some clones in this sample may be carry-over from other donors' samples.

This chain connects TRBV6-2 or TRBV6-3 to TRBJ2-1, with TRBD2 identical over 9 bases. Germline CDR1 MNHEY, CDR2 SVGEGT. The length of the CDR3 is 15 residues. The ends lost 1 base at V and 7 bases at J; junction bases unmatched: 5. The CDR3 nucleotides read TGTGCCAGCAGTTACTGGGGACTAGCTAGTAATGAGCAGTTCTTC. Amino acids: CASSYWGLASNEQFF.

There are many counts of this clonotype. The CDR3 reads CASSYVGAHQPQHF. CDR3 DNA sequence: TGTGCCAGCAGTTACGTAGGGGCACATCAGCCCCAGCATTTT. The V gene is TRBV6-2 or TRBV6-3, the J gene TRBJ1-5, with D possibly matching TRBD1 (5 bases). The germline V and J ends were trimmed by 2 bases and 5 bases, with 10 bases remaining between them. This CDR3 is 14 amino acids long. The germline gives CDR1 MNHEY, CDR2 SVGEGT.

This clonotype was found a few times. The chain employs TRBV5-5 and TRBJ1-5, with 8 bases aligning to TRBD1. V gave up 4 bases and J gave up 2 bases; unmatched junction bases: 2. The CDR3 has 14 amino acids. Germline CDR1 and CDR2: SGHKS and YYEKEE (reference sequence). The CDR3 DNA reads TGTGCCAGCAGCAGGGGACAGGGCAATCAGCCCCAGCATTTT. Its translation: CASSRGQGNQPQHF.

This clonotype was found a few times. The chain joins TRBV4-3 to TRBJ2-7, with 7 bases fitting TRBD2. Per the germline V gene, CDR1 is LGHNA and CDR2 is YSLEER. The CDR3 covers 14 residues. V shed 5 bases and J 7 bases; nucleotides not matched to a gene: 11. This CDR3 reads CASSSRLASREQYF. CDR3 in DNA: TGCGCCAGCAGCTCCCGACTAGCTTCAAGGGAGCAGTACTTC.

In its sample, this clonotype was seen many times. V gene TRBV5-5 combines with J gene TRBJ2-1; tentatively, D is TRBD1 (6 bases). V gave up 5 bases and J gave up 4 bases, with 19 bases separating them. The germline V gene encodes CDR1 SGHKS and CDR2 YYEKEE (reference sequence). The CDR3 is made up of 16 amino acids. This chain's CDR3 is CASRSLQGPEYNEQFF. The CDR3 DNA sequence: TGTGCCAGCAGATCCCTACAGGGACCCGAATACAATGAGCAGTTCTTC.

The J gene is TRBJ2-5, the V gene TRBV5-6, with 7 bases that match TRBD2. From germline, CDR1 is SGHDT and CDR2 YYEEEE. The V segment lost 3 bases and the J segment 2 bases; nucleotides outside the gene matches: 7. This CDR3 has 15 amino acids. The CDR3 sequence: CASSSSGGGQETQYF. CDR3 nucleotides: TGTGCCAGCAGCTCCTCTGGGGGGGGACAAGAGACCCAGTACTTC.

This clonotype has at least ten counts. This chain connects TRBV12-5 to TRBJ2-5; 10 positions agree with TRBD2. With V trimmed by 7 bases and J by 7 bases, 12 bases remained unmatched. Germline V lookup: CDR1 LGHNT, CDR2 FRNRAP. The CDR3 sequence is 15 residues long. The DNA of the CDR3 is TGTGCTAGTGCCACAGAGCGGGAGGGCCGGGCGACCCAGTACTTC. Encoded protein: CASATEREGRATQYF. Together with reference TRBV12-5 and TRBJ2-5, the CDR3 gives the full variable domain: DARVTQTPRHKVTEMGQEVTMRCQPILGHNTVFWYRQTMMQGLELLAYFRNRAPLDDSGMPKDRFSAEMPDATLATLKIQPSEPRDSAVYFCASATEREGRATQYFGPGTRLLVL.

The chain has TRBV27 and TRBJ1-2; the D gene is possibly TRBD1 (5 bases). V lost 5 bases and J lost 3, with 16 bases in between. This CDR3 has 15 amino acids. CDR1 and CDR2 (germline): MNHEY, SMNVEV (reference sequence). CDR3: CASSPSIDRYYGYTF. CDR3 in DNA: TGTGCCAGCAGTCCAAGCATCGACAGATACTATGGCTACACCTTC.

This clonotype has just a few counts. The chain uses TRBV2 and TRBJ2-5; possibly TRBD1 for D (6 bases). V was trimmed by 11 bases and J by 4 bases, leaving 17 bases between them. The germline CDR1 and CDR2 sequences are SNHLY and FYNNEI. The CDR3 loop spans 13 amino acids. CDR3 in DNA: TGTGCCGGAAACGGACAGCCCGGAGAGACCCAGTACTTC. Translating it yields CAGNGQPGETQYF.

The chain employs TRBV15 and TRBJ2-7; D remains ambiguous. Germline V lookup: CDR1 LNHNV, CDR2 YYDKDF (reference sequence). Trimming left V 5 bases short and J 2 bases short, with 7 bases between. The CDR3 extends over 12 amino acids. The CDR3 DNA follows: TGTGCCACCAGCTCAGGCGCCTACGAGCAGTACTTC. This encodes CATSSGAYEQYF.

Ten or more counts support this clonotype. V and J are TRBV12-3 or TRBV12-4 and TRBJ2-1; maybe TRBD1 (5 bases). The V end lost 6 bases, the J end lost 1 base, and 10 bases lay between the germline ends. The CDR3 has 14 residues. CDR3 DNA: TGTGCCAGCAGCCAGGGTTCGTCCTACAATGAGCAGTTCTTC. Residues: CASSQGSSYNEQFF.

V gene TRBV20-1 combines with J gene TRBJ1-2; no definite D call. Germline CDR1 is DFQATT and CDR2 is SNEGSKA (reference sequence). This CDR3 is 15 amino acids long. Trimming shortened V by 0 bases and J by 2 bases, and 13 bases separated the two germline ends. CDR3 amino acids: CSARDPRTVNYGYTF. The CDR3 region has the DNA TGCAGTGCTAGAGACCCCCGGACGGTGAACTATGGCTACACCTTC.